This T cell receptor (beta chain) was sequenced in a study of cytomegalovirus exposure and HLA in healthy donors. Regarding the study as a whole: Reports showed the classifier diagnosing cytomegalovirus status with high specificity and sensitivity.

The study ran its PCR with 60 Vbeta and 13 Jbeta primers. Repertoires were generated with immunoSEQ multiplex PCR, while TCRdb's copy carries only in-frame clones and drops some. The sample carries about 130,000 clones, roughly a tenth recorded once. Remarks on this clone: Its matching antigen is unknown.

After removal of 10 bases from V and 5 bases from J, the junction contained 7 bases not matched to a gene. Germline V gene sequence: CDR1 MNHNS, CDR2 SASEGT. The CDR3 extends over 14 amino acids. The sequence came from a woman aged 18-35 years in good health and CMV-seropositive. The specimen sequenced was PBMCs. V usage is TRBV6-1 and J usage is TRBJ2-2, with 10 nucleotides matching TRBD1. CDR3 region: CATRQGASTGELFF. In nucleotides, the CDR3 is TGTGCCACCCGACAGGGGGCGAGTACCGGGGAGCTGTTTTTT.